This T cell receptor beta chain is from a study of cytomegalovirus exposure and HLA in healthy donors (dated by TCRdb to the late 2010s). Notes on the research overall: An earlier analysis of several hundred of the donors reported over 250 Gb of sequence data and 117 million unique TCR beta sequences obtained from approximately 180 million T cells. Of the 350 to 450 genotyped donors, 70% to 90% were placed in the genetic ancestry cluster associated with self-reported Caucasian donors. Donor age, sex, ethnicity and CMV serostatus were compiled alongside the repertoire data. Both class I and class II loci were covered by HLA typing, at four-digit resolution. The T cell repertoires of some 700 subjects were profiled by immunosequencing and related to cytomegalovirus serostatus. In addition to the first cohort of several hundred subjects, a separate validation cohort of 120 different subjects was used. To predict cytomegalovirus infection status, the study combined high-throughput TCR immunosequencing, statistical association of individual TCRs with disease status, and machine learning. The study aimed to test whether cataloging public T cell receptors could reveal signatures of past pathogen exposure. A later analysis re-examined previously published TCR beta repertoires from more than 550 donors and added high-resolution HLA genotyping to investigate patterns of TCR occurrence. An early release covering roughly 640 HLA-typed donors comprised about 300 gigabases of sequencing data and approximately 85 million unique TCR sequences. In the later analysis, no new phenotypic data were used to find candidate immune exposures; instead, reliance was placed on TCR beta sequences and their occurrence across donors. Genome-wide SNP genotypes for about 65% of the roughly 670 donors were used in a later genetic analysis, which treated that subset as a discovery cohort. The number of typed donors differed by locus: about 620-640 for A, B, C, DRB1 and DQB1; 500 to 550 for DQA1; around 580 for DPA1; and about 450 for DPB1. Five DR-DQ haplotypes were treated as single units for association and clustering because of strong linkage in the cohort. To decide whether each TCR beta V gene segment behaved as functional or pseudogenic, an earlier analysis of some 600 of the donors relied on high-throughput TCR beta sequencing. Every discovery cohort repertoire had been produced on one sequencing platform. Across approximately 400 genotyped donors of the cohort, an average of roughly 250,000 unique TCR beta nucleotide sequences per donor were sequenced, and about a sixth of those sequences were non-productive.

To prepare the library, the immunoSEQ multiplex PCR assay was applied. For the multiplex PCR, a mixture combining 60 forward primers for TCR Vbeta segments and 13 reverse primers for TCR Jbeta segments was used. Amplification of the CDR3 region of rearranged TCR beta genes was performed with a multiplex PCR assay on genomic DNA. Amplified TCR beta libraries were sequenced as 87-base-pair reads on the Illumina HiSeq System. Turning to the authors' computational methods: A later analysis tallied approximately 87 million unique TCR beta chains across the 700 or so repertoires, and around 12 million of those chains were shared by two or more donors. To remove PCR and sequencing errors, raw reads were error-corrected and collapsed into unique sequences using a nearest-neighbor algorithm that merged closely related sequences. CDR3 sequences were aligned to IMGT reference sequences to assign V, D and J gene segments. For a sequence to be retained, a match of at least six nucleotides to both a V gene segment and a J gene segment was required. Rearrangements were classified as productive when the CDR3 lacked stop codons and remained in frame with V and J, and all other rearrangements were classified as non-productive. Following IMGT convention, CDR3 was defined as the stretch from the second conserved V-encoded cysteine to the conserved J-encoded phenylalanine. The earlier analysis of about 590 of the donors excluded sequences that lacked an unambiguous match to a single V gene segment. An earlier analysis of around 600 of the donors classified V segments as functional when productive rearrangements were above 56.7% and as segregating when the standard deviation between donors was above 5%. To diagnose cytomegalovirus status from the catalog of TCR beta chain sequences, a statistical classification framework was built. In a later analysis, V and J genes were assigned by comparing TCR nucleotide sequences against IMGT/GENE-DB human TR gene sequences. In a later analysis, CDR3 sequences and most-parsimonious VDJ recombination scenarios were assigned using the TCRdist pipeline. A later analysis defined each TCR beta chain by its CDR3 amino acid sequence plus V-gene family, and excluded reads lacking a unique V-gene family. In a later analysis, around 650 highly shared, low-generation-probability nucleotide sequences were removed to address suspected cross-contamination and a sequencing artifact. For each public chain, a later analysis derived a clonal expansion index from normalized ranks of inferred template counts within each repertoire. In a later analysis, generation probabilities were computed with a VDJ recombination model fitted to out-of-frame rearrangements, and the resulting probabilities were checked against IGoR. A later analysis scored TCR-TCR, TCR-HLA and TCR-CMV co-occurrence with hypergeometric tests, applying a repertoire-size bias correction to TCR pairs. A later analysis estimated false discovery rates by permuting HLA or CMV assignments 20 times. In a later analysis, co-occurring TCRs were grouped with DBSCAN, and TCRdist sequence similarity was added when clustering was performed within HLA-allele-positive subsets. Repertoires with fewer than 30,000 or more than 120,000 public chains were left out of co-occurrence clustering, as were roughly five repertoires with anomalous nucleotide sharing. TCRdb stores this immuneACCESS table with in-frame sequences only. Part of the clones is absent; in the studies checked, under half of the shortfall reflects unresolved V genes, and no reason is known for the rest. V and J calls and clone size are given by that table; D and trimming were obtained from the DNA. The sample data list a few hundred thousand clones, and about 81% of these were observed just once. The leading ten clones occupy under 8% of the sample.

Notes on this clone: Its binding antigen is unknown. No base-level quality is on record; no much larger clone is a single base apart.

In total, roughly 710 healthy bone marrow donors made up the cohort. Cohort members were all nominally healthy when sampled, although unrecorded immune exposures were likely present. The donor was CMV seropositive and was included in the group of approximately 310 seropositive cohort members. A peripheral blood sample was provided by each donor, and peripheral blood mononuclear cells were used for TCR beta sequencing. Genomic DNA was extracted from the blood cell samples with the Qiagen DNeasy Blood Extraction Kit. Clipping removes 6 bases from V and 2 bases from J, with 9 as the unmatched junction base count. The CDR3 covers 16 residues, taking in both the cysteine and the phenylalanine. Of all the DNA, just the CDR3 is kept, 48 bases in frame from base 1. From a lookup of the germline V gene, CDR1 and CDR2 are MRHNA and SNTAGT. Results the study describes overall, beyond this receptor: Linkage disequilibrium might explain the correlated functional status among segregating V segments, but an unknown experimental factor could not be ruled out. Compared with the approximately 700-donor mean, donors in an Asian-associated ancestry cluster had fewer N-insertions in productive TCRs, according to a later genetic analysis. Cytomegalovirus status was reported to be diagnosed by the classifier with high specificity and sensitivity in both the original and validation cohorts. A group of highly shared sequence variants was considered likely to be a technical artifact of the sequencing pipeline. In vitro tests confirmed that a few of the cytomegalovirus-associated TCR beta chains recognize cytomegalovirus antigens. When HLA alleles, especially DR and DQ, strongly co-occurred, TCR associations were difficult to assign to individual alleles. In a later analysis, HLA-associated TCR beta chains showed more clonal expansion and lower generation probabilities than non-associated chains that were equally common. Across donors, most TCR sequences were observed very rarely, whereas some public TCRs were present in many individuals. Because the 87-base-pair reads could not distinguish some IMGT-functional V segments, including TRBV6-2 and TRBV6-3, those segments were excluded. In a later analysis, TCR association rates were found to vary across HLA loci, with the most associated TCRs seen for DRB1 alleles and the fewest for HLA-C alleles. In the study, 164 TCR beta chains were listed as associated with cytomegalovirus. In a later analysis, some 18,000 TCR beta sequences were associated with specific HLA alleles at a false discovery rate of 0.05. It was suggested by the authors that the approach could potentially be generalized to other disease states and immunological phenotypes. Most CMV-associated TCR beta chains appeared to be HLA-restricted in a later analysis, and the HLA associations seemed to be driven largely by CMV exposure. A further reported finding was that TCR beta sequences accurately predicted the HLA-A and HLA-B alleles for most subjects in the first cohort. An association between a missense DCLRE1C variant and V-gene and J-gene trimming of TCR beta chains was found in a later genetic analysis and replicated in an independent cohort. Because some donors lacked HLA typing at each locus, the association tests relied only on the typed subset. Broadly in line with IMGT annotations, most TCR beta V segments showed up in productive rearrangements about 90% or about 30% of the time in an earlier analysis of under 700 of the donors. Sequencing depth was assumed to be roughly uniform across donors in the presence/absence analyses, though that assumption may not hold. For the cohort, immune exposure information was limited to CMV serostatus. In a later analysis, several top co-occurrence clusters were reported to appear linked to parvovirus B19, influenza, CMV and Epstein-Barr virus. In this cohort, only TCR beta chains were sequenced, and detectable features were limited by the absence of alpha or paired-chain data. Over 15 rarely observed V segments, including chromosome 9 orphons, were excluded from the earlier analysis of some 590 of the donors because counts were too low.

The TCR sequence derives from a woman aged 60 to 75 in good health and CMV-seropositive. Sequencing was done on a sample of PBMCs. The chain was built from TRBV6-4 and TRBJ2-3, and 9 junctional nucleotides match TRBD2. The DNA sequence is TGTGCCAGCAGCCCTACTAGCGGGTGGTTCACAGATACGCAGTATTTT. Translation gives CASSPTSGWFTDTQYF.